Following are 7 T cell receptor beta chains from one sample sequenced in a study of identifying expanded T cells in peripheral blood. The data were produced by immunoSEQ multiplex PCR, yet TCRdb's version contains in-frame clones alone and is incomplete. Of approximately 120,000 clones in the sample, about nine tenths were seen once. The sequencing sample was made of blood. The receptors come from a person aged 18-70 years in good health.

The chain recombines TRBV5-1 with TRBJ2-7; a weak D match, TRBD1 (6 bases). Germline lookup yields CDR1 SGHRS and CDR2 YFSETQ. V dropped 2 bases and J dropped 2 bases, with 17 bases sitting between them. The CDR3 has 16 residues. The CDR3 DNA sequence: TGCGCCAGCAGCTTTTCTTCCGGGACATACACCTACGAGCAGTACTTC. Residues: CASSFSSGTYTYEQYF. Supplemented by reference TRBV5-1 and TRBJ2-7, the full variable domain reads KAGVTQTPRYLIKTRGQQVTLSCSPISGHRSVSWYQQTPGQGLQFLFEYFSETQRNKGNFPGRFSGRQFSNSRSEMNVSTLELGDSALYLCASSFSSGTYTYEQYFGPGTRLTVT.

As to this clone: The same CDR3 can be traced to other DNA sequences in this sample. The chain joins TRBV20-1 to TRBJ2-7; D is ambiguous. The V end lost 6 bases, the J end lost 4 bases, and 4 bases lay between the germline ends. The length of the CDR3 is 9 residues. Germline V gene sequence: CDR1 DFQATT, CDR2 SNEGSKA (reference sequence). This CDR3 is CSAGYEQYF. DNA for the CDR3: TGCAGTGCAGGGTACGAGCAGTACTTC.

This CDR3 reads CASRSVRALEQYF. DNA for the CDR3: TGTGCCAGCAGAAGTGTCAGGGCGCTCGAGCAGTACTTC. The chain joins TRBV28 to TRBJ2-7; possibly TRBD1 for D (5 bases). The CDR3 has 13 amino acids. The V and J ends lost 6 bases and 6 bases respectively, with 15 bases between them. Germline V gives CDR1 MDHEN, CDR2 SYDVKM.

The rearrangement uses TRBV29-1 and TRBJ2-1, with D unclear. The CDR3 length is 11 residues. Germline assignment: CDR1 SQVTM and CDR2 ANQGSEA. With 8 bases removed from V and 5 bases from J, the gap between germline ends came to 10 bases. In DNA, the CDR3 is TGCAGCTACCCCACAGACAATGAGCAGTTCTTC. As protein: CSYPTDNEQFF.

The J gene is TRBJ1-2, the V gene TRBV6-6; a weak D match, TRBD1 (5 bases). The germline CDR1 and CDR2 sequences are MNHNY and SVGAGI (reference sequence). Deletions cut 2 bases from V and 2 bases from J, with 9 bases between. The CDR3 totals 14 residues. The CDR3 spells CASSYGGVNYGYTF. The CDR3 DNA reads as TGTGCCAGCAGTTACGGGGGGGTGAACTATGGCTACACCTTC.

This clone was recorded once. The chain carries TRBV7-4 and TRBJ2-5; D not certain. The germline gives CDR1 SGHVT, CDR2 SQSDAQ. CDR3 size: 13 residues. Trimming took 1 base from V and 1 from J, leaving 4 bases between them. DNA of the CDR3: TGTGCCAGCAGCTTAGTCAGCCAAGAGACCCAGTACTTC. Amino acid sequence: CASSLVSQETQYF.

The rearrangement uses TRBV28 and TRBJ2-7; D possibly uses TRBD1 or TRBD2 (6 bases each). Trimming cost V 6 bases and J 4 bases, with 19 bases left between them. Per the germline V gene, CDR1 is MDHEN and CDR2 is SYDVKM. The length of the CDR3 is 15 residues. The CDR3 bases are TGTGCCAGCAGCATAAGGGGGACTGCGTCTTACGAGCAGTACTTC. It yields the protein CASSIRGTASYEQYF.